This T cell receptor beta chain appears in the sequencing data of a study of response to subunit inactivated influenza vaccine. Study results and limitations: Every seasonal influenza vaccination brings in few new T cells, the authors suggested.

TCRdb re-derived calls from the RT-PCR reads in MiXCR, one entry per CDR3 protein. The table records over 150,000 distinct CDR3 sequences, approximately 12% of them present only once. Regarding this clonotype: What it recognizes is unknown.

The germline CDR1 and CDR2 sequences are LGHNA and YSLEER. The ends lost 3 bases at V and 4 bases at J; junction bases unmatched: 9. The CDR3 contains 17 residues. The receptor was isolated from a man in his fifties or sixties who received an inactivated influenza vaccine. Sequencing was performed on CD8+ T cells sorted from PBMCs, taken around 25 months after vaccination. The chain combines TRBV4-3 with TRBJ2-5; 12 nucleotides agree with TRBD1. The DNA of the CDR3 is TGCGCCAGCAGCCAGTGGGACAGGGGGCGGGAAAGAGAGACCCAGTACTTC. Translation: CASSQWDRGRERETQYF.